Following are 15 T cell receptor beta chains from one sample sequenced in a study of cytomegalovirus exposure and HLA in healthy donors. PCR amplification relied on 60 Vbeta primers (plus 13 Jbeta primers). Assay used: immunoSEQ multiplex PCR; TCRdb lists only in-frame clones, some missing. The sample contains more than 80,000 clones, 70% to 75% of which appear only once. The sequenced sample was PBMCs. Receptors originate from a female donor in good health and CMV-seronegative.

This clone turned up a few times. As DNA, the CDR3 is TGTGCCAGTAGTATAGATCGAGCCAACGAGCAGTACTTC. Translation gives CASSIDRANEQYF. J is TRBJ2-7 and V is TRBV19, with no clear D. Germline-derived CDR1 and CDR2 are LNHDA and SQIVND (reference sequence). Trimming stripped 0 bases from V and 5 bases from J, with 8 bases between. CDR3 size: 13 residues. The whole variable domain, filled in from reference TRBV19 and TRBJ2-7, reads DGGITQSPKYLFRKEGQNVTLSCEQNLNHDAMYWYRQDPGQGLRLIYYSQIVNDFQKGDIAEGYSVSREKKESFPLTVTSAQKNPTAFYLCASSIDRANEQYFGPGTRLTVT.

This clone came up a few times. The chain couples TRBV10-3 to TRBJ1-2; D is perhaps TRBD1 (5 bases). The CDR3 covers 15 residues. From germline, CDR1 is ENHRY and CDR2 SYGVKD. V was clipped by 0 bases and J by 5 bases, with 13 bases between them. CDR3 residues: CAISESVGAKYGYTF. The CDR3 bases are TGTGCCATCAGTGAGTCCGTAGGGGCAAAATATGGCTACACCTTC.

The chain combines TRBV29-1 with TRBJ1-1; 7 nucleotides line up with TRBD1. The germline V gene has CDR1 SQVTM and CDR2 ANQGSEA. The V segment lost 1 base and the J segment 2 bases; nucleotides outside the gene matches: 1. The length of the CDR3 is 13 residues. For the CDR3, the DNA is TGCAGCGTTGAAGGACAGGGAAACACTGAAGCTTTCTTT. As protein: CSVEGQGNTEAFF.

V and J are TRBV5-1 and TRBJ2-3; 8 bases match TRBD2. CDR1 and CDR2 (germline): SGHRS, YFSETQ. Trimming took 0 bases from V and 2 from J; bases not matched to a gene: 8. CDR3 length: 17 residues. CDR3 bases: TGCGCCAGCAGCTTGGCGGCTAGCGGGCCTGACACAGATACGCAGTATTTT. Its protein is CASSLAASGPDTDTQYF.

The J gene is TRBJ1-1, the V gene TRBV25-1; D not resolved. Germline CDR1 is MGHDK and CDR2 is SYGVNS. The V end lost 4 bases, the J end lost 6 bases, and 12 bases lay between the germline ends. CDR3 length: 13 residues. CDR3 loop: CASSGQFAAEAFF. The CDR3, as DNA: TGTGCCAGCAGTGGCCAGTTTGCCGCTGAAGCTTTCTTT.

J is TRBJ2-7 and V is TRBV30; no firm D call. V was clipped by 1 base and J by 0 bases, with 13 bases between them. The CDR3 loop spans 15 amino acids. Germline V gene sequence: CDR1 GTSNPN, CDR2 SVGIG (reference sequence). For the CDR3, the DNA is TGTGCCTGGAGTGGGGCTCGTGGCTTCTCCTACGAGCAGTACTTC. This codes for CAWSGARGFSYEQYF.

This rearrangement joins TRBV7-2 to TRBJ2-5; perhaps TRBD2 as D (5 bases). The V end lost 1 base, the J end lost 2 bases, and 8 bases lay between the germline ends. The CDR3 totals 14 residues. Looked up from germline, CDR1 is SGHTA and CDR2 is FQGNSA. Here the CDR3 DNA reads TGTGCCAGCAGCTTAGAGGTAGCGCAAGAGACCCAGTACTTC. Protein sequence: CASSLEVAQETQYF.

This chain connects TRBV9 to TRBJ2-3, with 10 nucleotides matching TRBD2. V was pared by 4 bases and J by 5 bases, with 10 bases of the junction left unmatched. CDR3 length equals 16 residues. Germline-derived CDR1 and CDR2 are SGDLS and YYNGEE. In nucleotides, the CDR3 is TGTGCCAGCAGCCCTCTATCATGGACTAGCGGAGATACGCAGTATTTT. Protein: CASSPLSWTSGDTQYF.

The rearrangement links TRBV10-3 to TRBJ1-2; TRBD1 matches 7 bases. Germline V gene data show CDR1 as ENHRY and CDR2 as SYGVKD. V was pared by 3 bases and J by 6 bases, with 4 bases of the junction left unmatched. The CDR3 contains 13 residues. The CDR3 region is CAISDGQANGYTF. In DNA form, the CDR3 reads TGTGCCATCAGTGATGGACAGGCCAATGGCTACACCTTC.

V gene TRBV11-2 combines with J gene TRBJ2-7; 8 nucleotides match TRBD1. Germline lookup yields CDR1 SGHAT and CDR2 FQNNGV. The CDR3 consists of 15 residues. The J segment lost 5 bases and the V segment lost 1 base, leaving 7 bases of the junction unmatched. DNA of the CDR3: TGTGCCAGCAGCTTAGTCGTGACAGGGGTCCACGAGCAGTACTTC. This encodes CASSLVVTGVHEQYF.

The chain recombines TRBV21-1 with TRBJ2-7; the table's D gene call, TRBD2, was not cross checked with the DNA. TRBV21-1 has pseudogene status. This CDR3 contains 12 residues. CDR3 residues: CASSPRGILEYF. The DNA for the CDR3 is TGTGCCAGCAGCCCCCGCGGAATTCTCGAGTACTTC.

J is TRBJ2-1 and V is TRBV28, with 12 bases identical to TRBD2. CDR3 length: 15 residues. The V and J ends lost 8 bases and 9 bases, in that order; junction bases with no gene match: 11. The germline gives CDR1 MDHEN, CDR2 SYDVKM. In DNA, the CDR3 is TGTGCCAGCCTGACGAGGACTAGCGGGAAGTTTGAGCAGTTCTTC. Its protein product is CASLTRTSGKFEQFF.

J is TRBJ2-7 and V is TRBV5-6; 8 bases are shared with TRBD1. Germline CDR1 is SGHDT and CDR2 is YYEEEE. This CDR3 has 15 amino acids. Germline trimming cut 0 bases from V and 3 bases from J; bases unmatched to any gene: 5. In DNA form, the CDR3 reads TGTGCCAGCAGCTTGGGCGGGACAGGTTACTACGAGCAGTACTTC. Translation gives CASSLGGTGYYEQYF.

This clone was found a few times. The chain employs TRBV7-3 and TRBJ1-2; D gene ambiguous. V shed 8 bases and J shed 4 bases, with 20 bases lying between them. Germline CDR1 and CDR2: SGHTA and FQGTGA. The CDR3 is made up of 15 amino acids. Here the CDR3 reads CASATHGGRGYGYTF. The CDR3 nucleotides are TGTGCCAGCGCGACGCATGGAGGCAGAGGCTATGGCTACACCTTC.

This clone has a handful of counts. The gene calls are TRBV6-5 and TRBJ2-7; 11 bases match TRBD2. J was trimmed by 4 bases and V by 8 bases; bases with no gene match: 10. The CDR3 extends over 15 amino acids. Germline CDR1 is MNHEY and CDR2 is SVGAGI. The CDR3 protein is CASWGGTSGDYEQYF. The DNA for the CDR3 is TGTGCCAGCTGGGGAGGGACTAGCGGAGATTACGAGCAGTACTTC.